This paragraph reports one TCR beta chain. The germline CDR1 and CDR2 sequences are SGHNT and YYREEE (reference sequence). The CDR3 has 15 residues. V was clipped by 3 bases and J by 0 bases, with 9 bases between them. The record originates from a study of blood T cell repertoires in COVID-19. In the study overall: The cDNA or gDNA used as material had been derived from T cells, B-cell-depleted T cells, or PBMCs.

In the source study's methods: Researchers report that nucleated cell counts were estimated from reference gene primer amplification. Produced via immunoSEQ multiplex PCR; TCRdb's table is partial and in-frame only. The DNA gave D and trimming, while V, J and clone size come from that table. The sample holds approximately 120,000 clones; roughly 80% are singletons and the top ten take around a sixth. The V and J genes are TRBV5-4 and TRBJ2-2; D is undetermined. This TCR was recovered from a woman aged 60-75 years with acute or convalescent COVID-19. Sequenced input: peripheral blood. The CDR3 protein is CASSSSRANTGELFF. The CDR3 DNA follows: TGTGCCAGCAGCTCTTCCCGAGCGAACACCGGGGAGCTGTTTTTT.